A selection of T cell receptor beta chains follows, all from one sample in a study of cytomegalovirus exposure and HLA in healthy donors. Some clones are missing from TCRdb's copy, which holds only in-frame ones; the method was immunoSEQ multiplex PCR. There are some 200,000 clones in the sample; more than 65% occur only once, and roughly 1.9% lies in the top ten. The sample taken for sequencing was PBMCs. The receptors derive from a young woman in good health and CMV-seronegative. Each CDR3 is given without its conserved first and last residue.

V,CDR3
TRBV11-2,ASSPVGQGHTSTDTQY
TRBV5-4,ASRMTSGSYNEQF
TRBV7-3,ASSLPSGSYNEQF
TRBV5-4,ASSTQGQGAYYEQY
TRBV2,ASKGQAGAYQPQH
TRBV18,ASSPMKVGILTEAF
TRBV5-6,ASSLFARGSEQY
TRBV7-9,ASSLRFETEAF
TRBV2,ASSEWQYTQY
TRBV5-1,ASSTPGQGITGELF
TRBV10-3,AISESLGVATNEKLF
TRBV19,ASSQERRGVSYEQY
TRBV29-1,SVRGPSSYEQY
TRBV11-2,ASSFPGYGYT
TRBV19,ASSSRDRAIGAEAF
TRBV7-3,ASSLAGVGTGELF
TRBV9,ASSPALGDNEQF
TRBV11-2,ASSSGQRRYEQY
TRBV5-1,ASSLAGTGLSPLH
TRBV9,ASSPPPGQANEQY
TRBV5-1,ASSWAGTGANEQY
TRBV21-1,ASSEDRGQGTEAF
TRBV19,ASSPRADYGYT
TRBV19,ASSPANEKLF
TRBV6-1,AGGDGADTDTQY
TRBV2,ASSAFGTGLIEAF
TRBV6-1,ASSASTGAFIEAF
TRBV4-2,ASSQDSSTSGSDEQY
TRBV27,ASSLVGLDGYT
TRBV6-4,ASSAISGSSYNEQF
TRBV11-3,ASSITSSYEQY
TRBV30,AWSVSGGSYEQY
TRBV5-1,ASSLGGVGETQY
TRBV4-1,ASSSNRDRGSGYT